A selection of T cell receptor beta chains follows, all from one sample in a study of regulatory T cells in long-lasting Graves disease. TCRdb fed the multiplex PCR reads into MiXCR, producing one record per CDR3 protein. The sample contains roughly 300,000 distinct CDR3 sequences, roughly 21% of which appear only once. The material was peripheral blood mononuclear cells (PBMCs), obtained when the disease was refractory, from a patient treated with antithyroid drugs. Source of these receptors: a female donor with Graves disease. CDR3s include the opening cysteine and the closing phenylalanine or tryptophan. The D gene is left open where the match is weak. A clone size is listed for some rows: how often the clone was seen (once, few, many), or a class if it is expanded.

size: many; D: -; V: TRBV20-1; length: 13; J: TRBJ1-1; CDR3: CSARDSDDTEAFF; DNA: TGCAGTGCTAGAGATTCGGACGACACTGAAGCTTTCTTT
size: few; D: -; V: TRBV4-1; length: 14; J: TRBJ1-5; CDR3: CASSQQGRDQPQHF; DNA: TGCGCCAGCAGCCAACAGGGGAGGGATCAGCCCCAGCATTTT
size: -; D: TRBD1; V: TRBV28; length: 17; J: TRBJ2-3; CDR3: CASSLVPGQGAEDTQYF; DNA: TGTGCCAGCAGTTTAGTACCGGGACAGGGGGCGGAAGATACGCAGTATTTT
size: -; D: -; V: TRBV6-4; length: 13; J: TRBJ2-7; CDR3: CASLGQVSYEQYF; DNA: TGTGCCAGCTTAGGGCAGGTATCTTACGAGCAGTACTTC
size: few; D: TRBD2; V: TRBV6-2/TRBV6-3; length: 14; J: TRBJ2-2; CDR3: CASITSGSTGELFF; DNA: TGTGCCAGCATTACTAGCGGGAGTACCGGGGAGCTGTTTTTT
size: few; D: TRBD1; V: TRBV30; length: 11; J: TRBJ1-2; CDR3: CAWKQGGGYTF; DNA: TGTGCCTGGAAACAGGGGGGTGGCTACACCTTC
size: -; D: TRBD2; V: TRBV9; length: 20; J: TRBJ2-1; CDR3: CASSVGGLAGGKTSYNEQFF; DNA: TGTGCCAGCAGCGTAGGAGGACTAGCGGGAGGAAAGACCTCCTACAATGAGCAGTTCTTC
size: many; D: -; V: TRBV19; length: 15; J: TRBJ2-7; CDR3: CASSILGDSRYEQYF; DNA: TGTGCCAGTAGTATCCTAGGAGACAGCCGCTACGAGCAGTACTTC
size: -; D: -; V: TRBV7-9; length: 16; J: TRBJ1-1; CDR3: CASSLLGTKMNTEAFF; DNA: TGTGCCAGCAGCTTACTGGGAACGAAAATGAACACTGAAGCTTTCTTT
size: many; D: TRBD1; V: TRBV3-1; length: 16; J: TRBJ1-6; CDR3: CASSSYRDRNNSPLHF; DNA: TGTGCCAGCAGCAGCTACCGGGACAGAAATAATTCACCCCTCCACTTT
size: many; D: TRBD1; V: TRBV12-3/TRBV12-4; length: 14; J: TRBJ1-5; CDR3: CASSLQGANQPQHF; DNA: TGTGCCAGCAGTCTACAGGGGGCGAATCAGCCCCAGCATTTT
size: many; D: -; V: TRBV6-2/TRBV6-3; length: 15; J: TRBJ1-1; CDR3: CASSYAGLGNTEAFF; DNA: TGTGCCAGCAGTTACGCCGGTCTGGGGAACACTGAAGCTTTCTTT
size: -; D: -; V: TRBV12-3/TRBV12-4; length: 13; J: TRBJ1-2; CDR3: CASSPRPGVGYTF; DNA: TGTGCCAGCAGCCCTCGACCAGGGGTCGGCTACACCTTC
size: -; D: -; V: TRBV7-2; length: 16; J: TRBJ1-5; CDR3: CASSFSGLSPYQPQHF; DNA: TGTGCCAGCAGCTTCTCCGGGCTCAGTCCATATCAGCCCCAGCATTTT
size: many; D: -; V: TRBV7-2; length: 14; J: TRBJ2-5; CDR3: CASSFNRYQETQYF; DNA: TGTGCCAGCAGCTTCAACCGGTACCAAGAGACCCAGTACTTC
size: many; D: -; V: TRBV24-1; length: 16; J: TRBJ2-5; CDR3: CATSDSSHRAQETQYF; DNA: TGTGCCACCAGTGATTCTTCTCACAGGGCACAAGAGACCCAGTACTTC
size: many; D: -; V: TRBV7-7; length: 13; J: TRBJ1-1; CDR3: CASSRRQYTEAFF; DNA: TGTGCTAGCAGCCGTCGGCAGTACACTGAAGCTTTCTTT
size: many; D: -; V: TRBV19; length: 15; J: TRBJ1-2; CDR3: CATTPATGGYYGYTF; DNA: TGTGCCACCACCCCCGCCACAGGAGGATACTATGGCTACACCTTC
size: many; D: TRBD1; V: TRBV10-3; length: 14; J: TRBJ1-5; CDR3: CAISERQGSQPQHF; DNA: TGTGCCATCAGTGAGCGACAGGGGAGTCAGCCCCAGCATTTT
size: -; D: TRBD1; V: TRBV7-8; length: 15; J: TRBJ2-3; CDR3: CASKPTGGKGDTQYF; DNA: TGTGCCAGCAAACCGACAGGGGGGAAGGGAGATACGCAGTATTTT
size: -; D: -; V: TRBV7-9; length: 16; J: TRBJ2-2; CDR3: CASSPLEVGDTGELFF; DNA: TGTGCCAGCAGCCCCCTCGAGGTCGGGGACACCGGGGAGCTGTTTTTT
size: -; D: -; V: TRBV7-9; length: 14; J: TRBJ2-5; CDR3: CASSSGTLQETQYF; DNA: TGTGCCAGCAGCTCGGGGACACTCCAAGAGACCCAGTACTTC
size: many; D: -; V: TRBV11-2; length: 11; J: TRBJ2-7; CDR3: CASSYLREQYF; DNA: TGTGCCAGCAGCTACCTAAGGGAGCAGTACTTC
size: many; D: TRBD1; V: TRBV27; length: 17; J: TRBJ1-4; CDR3: CASSPIFRTGLNEKLFF; DNA: TGTGCCAGCAGTCCGATATTCCGGACAGGACTAAATGAAAAACTGTTTTTT
size: many; D: -; V: TRBV27; length: 13; J: TRBJ1-2; CDR3: CASSFDGFYGYTF; DNA: TGTGCCAGCAGTTTCGACGGGTTCTATGGCTACACCTTC
size: -; D: -; V: TRBV12-3/TRBV12-4; length: 14; J: TRBJ2-5; CDR3: CASGPGPRPETQYF; DNA: TGTGCCAGCGGTCCGGGACCACGTCCGGAGACCCAGTACTTC
size: few; D: -; V: TRBV14; length: 12; J: TRBJ2-7; CDR3: CASSHGSYEQYF; DNA: TGTGCCAGCAGCCACGGATCCTACGAGCAGTACTTC
size: -; D: -; V: TRBV7-6; length: 14; J: TRBJ1-4; CDR3: CASSLTPGDEKLFF; DNA: TGTGCCAGCAGCTTGACACCAGGGGATGAAAAACTGTTTTTT
size: many; D: TRBD1; V: TRBV7-2; length: 15; J: TRBJ2-2; CDR3: CASSTGQGRTGELFF; DNA: TGTGCCAGCAGCACCGGACAGGGGCGAACCGGGGAGCTGTTTTTT
size: many; D: TRBD1; V: TRBV7-9; length: 15; J: TRBJ2-5; CDR3: CASSFQTGGVETQYF; DNA: TGTGCCAGCAGCTTCCAGACAGGGGGTGTAGAGACCCAGTACTTC
size: -; D: -; V: TRBV11-2; length: 15; J: TRBJ2-3; CDR3: CASSLDSASTDTQYF; DNA: TGTGCCAGCAGCTTAGATTCAGCTTCTACAGATACGCAGTATTTT
size: few; D: TRBD1; V: TRBV4-1; length: 17; J: TRBJ2-7; CDR3: CASSQDPLRRTGREQYF; DNA: TGCGCCAGCAGCCAAGACCCCTTGCGTCGGACAGGGCGCGAGCAGTACTTC
size: few; D: -; V: TRBV9; length: 14; J: TRBJ1-4; CDR3: CASSPVRGNGKLFF; DNA: TGTGCCAGCAGCCCGGTGAGGGGGAACGGAAAACTGTTTTTT
size: many; D: -; V: TRBV28; length: 15; J: TRBJ2-2; CDR3: CASRRPDSPPGELFF; DNA: TGTGCCAGCAGGCGCCCGGACAGCCCTCCCGGGGAGCTGTTTTTT
size: few; D: TRBD2; V: TRBV7-9; length: 15; J: TRBJ2-7; CDR3: CASSFRLAGVCEQYF; DNA: TGTGCCAGCAGCTTCAGACTAGCGGGAGTCTGCGAGCAGTACTTC
size: -; D: TRBD1; V: TRBV6-9; length: 14; J: TRBJ1-1; CDR3: CASSYVQGEPEAFF; DNA: TGTGCCAGCAGTTACGTACAGGGGGAACCTGAAGCTTTCTTT
size: few; D: -; V: TRBV6-1; length: 18; J: TRBJ1-3; CDR3: CASSDRTTRGAPGNTIYF; DNA: TGTGCCAGCAGTGACCGGACGACACGGGGGGCGCCGGGAAACACCATATATTTT
size: -; D: TRBD1; V: TRBV20-1; length: 15; J: TRBJ2-7; CDR3: CSAASPGTGGFEQYF; DNA: TGCAGTGCCGCCTCCCCTGGGACAGGGGGCTTCGAGCAGTACTTC
size: many; D: TRBD2; V: TRBV28; length: 15; J: TRBJ2-7; CDR3: CASSSKTSGTVEQYF; DNA: TGTGCCAGCAGTTCAAAGACTAGCGGGACGGTAGAGCAGTACTTC
size: many; D: -; V: TRBV6-1; length: 15; J: TRBJ2-7; CDR3: CASSAAWTGTYEQYF; DNA: TGTGCCAGCAGCGCTGCCTGGACGGGCACCTACGAGCAGTACTTC